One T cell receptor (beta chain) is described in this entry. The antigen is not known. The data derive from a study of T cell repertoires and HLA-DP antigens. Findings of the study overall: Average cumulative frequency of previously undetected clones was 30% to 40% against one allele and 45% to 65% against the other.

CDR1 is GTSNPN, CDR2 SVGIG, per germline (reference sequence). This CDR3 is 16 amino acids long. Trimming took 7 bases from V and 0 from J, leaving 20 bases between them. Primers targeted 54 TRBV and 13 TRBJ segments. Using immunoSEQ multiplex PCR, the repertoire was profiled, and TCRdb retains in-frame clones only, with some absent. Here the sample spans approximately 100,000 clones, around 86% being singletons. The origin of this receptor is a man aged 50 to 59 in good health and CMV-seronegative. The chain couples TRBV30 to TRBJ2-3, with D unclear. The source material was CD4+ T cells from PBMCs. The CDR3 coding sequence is TGTGCCTTACGGAGCCGTTTGGGAAGGAGCACAGATACGCAGTATTTT. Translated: CALRSRLGRSTDTQYF.